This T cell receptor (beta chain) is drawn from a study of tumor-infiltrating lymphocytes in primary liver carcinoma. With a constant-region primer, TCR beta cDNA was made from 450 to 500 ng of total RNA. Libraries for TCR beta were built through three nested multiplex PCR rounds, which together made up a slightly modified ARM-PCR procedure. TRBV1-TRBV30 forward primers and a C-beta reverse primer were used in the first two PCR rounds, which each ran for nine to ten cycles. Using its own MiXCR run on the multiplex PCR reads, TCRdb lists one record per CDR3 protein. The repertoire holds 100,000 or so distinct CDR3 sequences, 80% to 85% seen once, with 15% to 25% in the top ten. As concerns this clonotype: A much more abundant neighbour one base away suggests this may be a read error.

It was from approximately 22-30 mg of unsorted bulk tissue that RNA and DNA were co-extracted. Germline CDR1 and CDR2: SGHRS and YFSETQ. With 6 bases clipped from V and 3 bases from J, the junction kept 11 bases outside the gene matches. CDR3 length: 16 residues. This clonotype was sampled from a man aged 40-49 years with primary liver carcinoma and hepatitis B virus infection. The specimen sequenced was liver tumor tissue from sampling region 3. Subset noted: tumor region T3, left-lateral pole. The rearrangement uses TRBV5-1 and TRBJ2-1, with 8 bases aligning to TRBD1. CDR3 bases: TGCGCCAGCAACACCCAAGGACAGGGCGTCTACAATGAGCAGTTCTTC. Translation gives CASNTQGQGVYNEQFF.